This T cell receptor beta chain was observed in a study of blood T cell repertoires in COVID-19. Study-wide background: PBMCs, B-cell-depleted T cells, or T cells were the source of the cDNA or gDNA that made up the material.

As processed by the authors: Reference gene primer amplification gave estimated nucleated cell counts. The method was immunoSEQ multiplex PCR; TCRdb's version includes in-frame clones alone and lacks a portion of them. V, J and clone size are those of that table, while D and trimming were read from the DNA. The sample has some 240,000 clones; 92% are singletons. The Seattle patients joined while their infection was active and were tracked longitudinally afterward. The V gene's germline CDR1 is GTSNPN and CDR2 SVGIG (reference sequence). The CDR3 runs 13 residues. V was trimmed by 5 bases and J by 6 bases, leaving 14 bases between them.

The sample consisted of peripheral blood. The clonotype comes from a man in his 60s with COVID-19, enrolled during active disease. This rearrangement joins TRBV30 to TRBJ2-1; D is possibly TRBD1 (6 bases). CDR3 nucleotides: TGTGCCTGGGGTAAAGACAGGACCAATGAGCAGTTCTTC. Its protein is CAWGKDRTNEQFF.